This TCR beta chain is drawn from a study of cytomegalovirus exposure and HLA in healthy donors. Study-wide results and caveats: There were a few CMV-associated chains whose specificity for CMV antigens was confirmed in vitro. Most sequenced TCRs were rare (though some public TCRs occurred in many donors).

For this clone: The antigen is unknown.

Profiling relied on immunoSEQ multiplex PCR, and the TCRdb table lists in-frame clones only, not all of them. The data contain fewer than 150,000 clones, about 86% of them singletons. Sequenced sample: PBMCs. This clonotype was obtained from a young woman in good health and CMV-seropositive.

CDR3 coding DNA: TGTGCCAGCAGCCAAGGTTCAGGGTTGAACACTGAAGCTTTCTTT. This codes for CASSQGSGLNTEAFF. The chain links TRBV14 to TRBJ1-1; a weak D match, TRBD1 (5 bases). V lost 1 base to trimming and J lost 0 bases, with 9 bases between them. The CDR3 runs 15 residues. The germline gives CDR1 SGHDN, CDR2 FVKESK.